Reported below is one T cell receptor beta chain. Its specificity is unknown. This record comes from a study of cytomegalovirus exposure and HLA in healthy donors. Study-level findings and limits: Data from an earlier analysis indicated that most TCR beta V segments were productive either about 90% or about 30% of the time. Upon later analysis, HLA-associated TCR beta chains proved more clonally expanded than other, equally common chains.

This CDR3 has 15 amino acids. Per the germline V gene, CDR1 is MDHEN and CDR2 is SYDVKM. Trimming left V 2 bases short and J 5 bases short, with 12 bases between. PCR was performed using 60 Vbeta and 13 Jbeta primers. Sequencing used immunoSEQ multiplex PCR; TCRdb keeps in-frame clones, though not all of them. The sample records 90,000 to 120,000 clones, around three quarters being singletons. The chain uses TRBV28 and TRBJ2-2; tentatively, D is TRBD2 (6 bases). The clonotype was recovered from a woman aged 18-29 years in good health and CMV-seropositive. The specimen sequenced was PBMCs. CDR3 sequence (DNA): TGTGCCAGCAGTTTAACCGGGAGACGTACCGGGGAGCTGTTTTTT. Translating it yields CASSLTGRRTGELFF.